This T cell receptor (beta chain) is from a study of Ad26.COV2.S vaccination and SARS-CoV-2 variants. Across the study: Participants got Ad26.COV2.S intramuscularly, once or twice 56 days apart. Study-level findings and limits: Whether participants received vaccine or placebo, their non-spike TCR breadth was similar.

The CDR3 has 15 residues. The germline V and J ends were trimmed by 2 bases and 3 bases, with 14 bases remaining between them. Germline V lookup: CDR1 MNHEY, CDR2 SMNVEV (reference sequence). The assay was immunoSEQ multiplex PCR, and TCRdb's table has in-frame clones only and misses some. Here the sample spans approximately 350,000 clones, roughly 84% being singletons. Indicated treatment: some 19 received Ad26.COV2.S at low or high dose, single or two shots; roughly five received placebo; per-sample allocation not given. Specimen acquisition occurred on day 63 following the initial vaccine or placebo injection. Ad26.COV2.S expressed prefusion-stabilized spike from the original Wuhan strain. This clone appeared once. No antigen is known for it.

The sequence derives from a person aged 18-60 years who received the Ad26.COV2.S COVID-19 vaccine or a placebo. The J gene is TRBJ2-7, the V gene TRBV27, with D possibly called TRBD1 or TRBD2 (5 bases each). The source was peripheral blood, collected in a trial of Ad26.COV2.S vaccine versus placebo. CDR3 in amino acids: CASSLPGTDFYEQYF. DNA for the CDR3: TGTGCCAGCAGTTTACCCGGGACGGATTTCTACGAGCAGTACTTC.